The subject of this entry is one TCR beta chain. The table came from immunoSEQ multiplex PCR; TCRdb's copy has only in-frame clones and leaves some out. The sample records millions of clones, 90% to 95% being singletons. This record comes from a study of shared clonotypes between healthy human individuals. The CDR3 has 15 amino acids. Germline loops: CDR1 SGHTS, CDR2 YDEGEE. J gave up 0 bases and V 4 bases, and 4 bases lay outside the gene matches. The TCR sequence derives from a man aged 18 to 29 in good health. This chain connects TRBV5-8 to TRBJ2-3, with 8 nucleotides matching TRBD1. Sequences were obtained from naive CD4+ T cells sorted from blood. Described subset: CD45RA+ positively selected. The CDR3 region has the DNA TGTGCCAGCAGCGGACAGGGTCGTAGCACAGATACGCAGTATTTT. It yields the protein CASSGQGRSTDTQYF. Looking up the rest from reference TRBV5-8 and TRBJ2-3 gives the full variable domain: EAGVTQSPTHLIKTRGQQATLRCSPISGHTSVYWYQQALGLGLQFLLWYDEGEERNRGNFPPRFSGRQFPNYSSELNVNALELEDSALYLCASSGQGRSTDTQYFGPGTRLTVL.